This T cell receptor beta chain was sequenced during a study of monozygotic twins with inflammatory bowel disease. The germline gives CDR1 SGHVS, CDR2 FNYEAQ. The CDR3 runs 17 residues. Whole-study results and caveats: Findings did not support one strong IBD-associated signal or clonotype.

On this clonotype: Its target is not known.

Total RNA from whole blood was isolated with no T cell sorting. UMIs that included a 6-nucleotide sample barcode were added by template switching, which took place during cDNA synthesis. From its re-call of the 5' RACE reads, TCRdb lists each CDR3 protein once, without DNA. This repertoire includes 200,000 to 250,000 distinct CDR3 sequences. The receptor was isolated from a human donor with ulcerative colitis or Crohn's disease, or a healthy co-twin of an affected twin (not recorded which). The gene calls are TRBV7-6 and TRBJ2-1; the D call from TCRdb, TRBD2, cannot be confirmed without DNA. The sample comprised blood. The chain's CDR3 is CASSLQVGGGAKNEQFF.